This TCR beta chain was sequenced during a study of blood T cell repertoires in COVID-19. As for the study in general: Donors in Cohort 3 who had recovered were those with two negative PCRs, healthcare professional clearance, or resolution of their symptoms. Some COVID-19 samples were acute and others convalescent; all came from the United States, Italy and Spain. PBMCs, B-cell-depleted T cells, or T cells were the source of the cDNA or gDNA that made up the material.

The participants were between roughly 18 and 89 years old and came from 24 US areas. There are 17 residues in the CDR3. J was trimmed by 0 bases and V by 5 bases; bases with no gene match: 10. CDR1 and CDR2 (germline): SGHDN, FVKESK. Some clones are missing from TCRdb's copy, which holds only in-frame ones; the method was immunoSEQ multiplex PCR. The sample yields 200,000 or so clones, around 86% seen once. The sample was PBMCs or T cells enriched from blood (not recorded which). V gene TRBV14 combines with J gene TRBJ1-3; 7 positions agree with TRBD1. The receptor comes from a man aged 25 to 40 in a cohort exposed to, infected with or recovered from COVID-19 (not recorded which). CDR3 sequence reads: CASSYNHRGSSGNTIYF. CDR3 in DNA: TGTGCCAGCAGCTATAACCACAGGGGAAGCTCTGGAAACACCATATATTTT.